These T cell receptor beta chains were read from a single sample in a study of shared clonotypes between healthy human individuals. The assay was immunoSEQ multiplex PCR, and TCRdb's table has in-frame clones only and misses some. This sample has about 1 million clones; around 76% occur once, and the top ten carry about 1.5%. Source material: memory CD4+ T cells sorted from blood. The receptors here all came from a man younger than 35 in good health. CDR3s include the opening cysteine and the closing phenylalanine or tryptophan.

CASSEFNSPLHF	12	TRBV6-1	TRBJ1-6
CASSQVRGLAPDTQYF	16	TRBV4-3	TRBJ2-3
CASSLYREAFF	11	TRBV11-2	TRBJ1-1
CASSVVPYGYTF	12	TRBV28	TRBJ1-2
CASSTGQYNEQFF	13	TRBV6-5	TRBJ2-1
CASSSTGAAQPQHF	14	TRBV19	TRBJ1-5
CAISESGLAGRDTQYF	16	TRBV10-3	TRBJ2-3
CASRETGLSNQPQHF	15	TRBV5-1	TRBJ1-5
CASSIGQNADTQYF	14	TRBV5-1	TRBJ2-3
CSVDPGKNAGELFF	14	TRBV29-1	TRBJ2-2
CASSLTGGDTGELFF	15	TRBV5-1	TRBJ2-2